This TCR beta chain comes out of a study of shared clonotypes between healthy human individuals. CDR3 length: 13 amino acids. Germline V gives CDR1 SGHTA, CDR2 FQGNSA. V lost 3 bases, J lost 5 bases, and 10 bases lay in between. Study outcomes and limitations: Around 4.9% of naive CD4 clonotypes were shared across a few donors.

Turning to this clone: The antigen is undetermined.

The assay was immunoSEQ multiplex PCR, and TCRdb's table has in-frame clones only and misses some. The repertoire has a few million clones, under 95% of them found once; the top ten carry 0.3% to 0.4%. The receptor was isolated from a man aged 18-30 years in good health. Some clones in this sample may be carry-over from other donors' samples. The sample consisted of naive CD4+ T cells from PBMCs. Stated subset: CD45RA+ positively selected. This chain connects TRBV7-2 to TRBJ1-2; TRBD1 might be the D (6 bases). CDR3 in DNA: TGTGCCAGCAGCTTGTACAGGGATTATGGCTACACCTTC. Protein sequence: CASSLYRDYGYTF.